The sequence of this TCR beta chain was determined in a study of cytomegalovirus exposure and HLA in healthy donors (TCRdb year 2017). As for the study more broadly: According to an earlier analysis of a few hundred of the donors, about 179 million T cells yielded 90 million to 140 million unique TCR beta sequences and 276 Gb of sequence data. An early release covering about 600 HLA-typed donors comprised roughly 300 gigabases of sequencing data and some 79 million unique TCR sequences. Of the roughly 420 genotyped donors, over 80% were placed in the genetic ancestry cluster associated with self-reported Caucasian donors. The study was designed to test whether signatures of past pathogen exposure could be identified by cataloging public T cell receptors. The study profiled the T cell repertoires of under 700 subjects by immunosequencing and related them to cytomegalovirus serostatus. Besides the first cohort of around 670 subjects, a separate validation cohort made up of around 120 different subjects was used. High-throughput TCR immunosequencing, statistical association of individual TCRs with disease status, and machine learning were combined to predict cytomegalovirus infection status. In a later analysis, previously published TCR beta repertoires from 666 donors were re-analyzed and high-resolution HLA genotyping was added so that TCR occurrence patterns could be studied. Rather than using new phenotypic data, the later analysis identified candidate immune exposures from TCR beta sequences and from how often those sequences occurred across donors. An earlier analysis of 587 of the donors used high-throughput TCR beta sequencing to judge whether each TCR beta V gene segment behaved as functional or pseudogenic. Donor age, sex, ethnicity and CMV serostatus were compiled alongside the repertoire data. A later genetic analysis used genome-wide SNP genotypes for about 55% of the 666 donors, treating that subset as a discovery cohort. All discovery cohort repertoires had been generated on a single sequencing platform. HLA typing included class I and class II loci at four-digit resolution. Typing coverage varied by locus: about 620-640 donors for A, B, C, DRB1 and DQB1; roughly 500 for DQA1; more than 600 for DPA1; roughly 450 for DPB1. About 5 DR-DQ haplotypes were handled as single units for association and clustering, since linkage in the cohort was strong. Across approximately 400 genotyped donors of the cohort, an average of about 220,000 unique TCR beta nucleotide sequences per donor were sequenced, and 15% to 20% of those sequences were non-productive.

Trimming removed 4 bases from V and 5 bases from J; the gene matches leave 4 bases unexplained. Reading the germline V gene (reference sequence) gives CDR1 LNHDA and CDR2 SQIVND. From the cysteine up to the phenylalanine, the CDR3 has a length of 14 residues. CDR3 DNA only is kept here, 42 bases in frame from base 1. Receptor amplification or capture employed the immunoSEQ multiplex PCR assay. For the multiplex PCR, a mixture combining 60 forward primers for TCR Vbeta segments and 13 reverse primers for TCR Jbeta segments was used. The CDR3 region of rearranged TCR beta genes was amplified from genomic DNA by a multiplex PCR assay. Amplified TCR beta libraries were sequenced as 87-base-pair reads on the Illumina HiSeq System. The authors' pipeline ran thus. A later analysis counted about 80 million unique TCR beta chains across the 666 repertoires, and 10 million to 11 million of these chains were shared by at least two donors. Raw reads were error-corrected and collapsed into unique sequences with a nearest-neighbor algorithm that merged closely related sequences to remove PCR and sequencing errors. To assign V, D and J gene segments, CDR3 sequences were aligned to IMGT reference sequences. For a sequence to be retained, a match of at least six nucleotides was required to both a V gene segment and a J gene segment. A rearrangement counted as productive if the CDR3 had no stop codons and remained in frame with V and J, and every other rearrangement counted as non-productive. Following IMGT convention, CDR3 was defined as the stretch from the second conserved V-encoded cysteine to the conserved J-encoded phenylalanine. The earlier analysis of roughly 590 of the donors excluded any sequence lacking an unambiguous match to a single V gene segment. An earlier analysis of fewer than 750 of the donors called V segments functional above 56.7% productive rearrangements and segregating when the between-donor standard deviation exceeded 5%. A statistical classification framework was developed to diagnose cytomegalovirus status using the catalog of TCR beta chain sequences. In a later analysis, V and J genes were assigned by comparing TCR nucleotide sequences against IMGT/GENE-DB human TR gene sequences. Using the TCRdist pipeline, a later analysis assigned CDR3 sequences along with most-parsimonious VDJ recombination scenarios. A later analysis defined each TCR beta chain by its CDR3 amino acid sequence plus V-gene family, and excluded reads lacking a unique V-gene family. In a later analysis, 500 to 650 highly shared, low-generation-probability nucleotide sequences were removed to address suspected cross-contamination and a sequencing artifact. A later analysis calculated a clonal expansion index for each public chain from normalized within-repertoire ranks of inferred template counts. In a later analysis, generation probabilities were computed with a VDJ recombination model fitted to out-of-frame rearrangements, and the resulting probabilities were checked against IGoR. In a later analysis, TCR-TCR, TCR-HLA and TCR-CMV co-occurrence was scored with hypergeometric tests, and a repertoire-size bias correction was applied to TCR pairs. In a later analysis, false discovery rates were estimated by permuting HLA or CMV assignments 20 times. In a later analysis, co-occurring TCRs were grouped with DBSCAN, and TCRdist sequence similarity was added when clustering was performed within HLA-allele-positive subsets. Co-occurrence clustering excluded repertoires with fewer than 30,000 or more than 120,000 public chains, plus five with anomalous nucleotide sharing. In TCRdb, the immuneACCESS table is reduced to in-frame sequences with V and J assigned. These tables do not hold every clone; where another copy was compared, an unresolved V gene accounts for under half, and the others remain unexplained. The V and J calls and the clone size are those of that table, but D and trimming were determined from the DNA. The sample table records more than 100,000 clones; under 85% of these occur just once. The top ten clonotypes cover approximately 3.7% of the sample.

Note on this clone: Its recognized antigen is unknown. No base-level quality is on record; no much larger clone is a single base apart.

The cohort was made up of roughly 670 healthy bone marrow donors. At the time of sampling, every cohort member was nominally healthy, though immune exposures that went unrecorded were likely present. CMV serostatus was recorded as positive for roughly 300 and negative for about half of the 666 cohort members, whereas no CMV serostatus was recorded for the donor in question. A peripheral blood sample was collected from each donor, and TCR beta sequencing was performed on peripheral blood mononuclear cells. The Qiagen DNeasy Blood Extraction Kit was used to extract genomic DNA from the blood cell samples. Findings and caveats that apply to the study as a whole: A cluster of highly shared sequence variants was judged likely to represent a technical artifact of the sequencing pipeline. The study listed over 150 TCR beta chains as associated with cytomegalovirus. Presence/absence analyses assumed roughly uniform sequencing depth across donors, an assumption that may not hold. A few of the identified cytomegalovirus-associated TCR beta chains were confirmed in vitro to be specific for cytomegalovirus antigens. The authors suggested that the approach could potentially be generalized to other disease states and immunological phenotypes. Cytomegalovirus status was reported to be diagnosed by the classifier with high specificity and sensitivity in both the original and validation cohorts. According to a later analysis, most CMV-associated TCR beta chains appeared to be HLA-restricted, and the HLA associations seemed to be driven largely by CMV exposure. According to a later analysis, TCR association rates differed among HLA loci, with DRB1 alleles showing the most associated TCRs and HLA-C alleles showing the fewest. Because the 87-base-pair reads could not distinguish some IMGT-functional V segments, including TRBV6-2 and TRBV6-3, those segments were excluded. A further reported finding was that TCR beta sequences accurately predicted the HLA-A and HLA-B alleles for most subjects in the first cohort. According to a later analysis, parvovirus B19, influenza, CMV and Epstein-Barr virus appeared linked to several top co-occurrence clusters. In this cohort, only TCR beta chains were sequenced, and detectable features were limited by the absence of alpha or paired-chain data. In a later genetic analysis, fewer N-insertions in productive TCRs were reported among donors in an Asian-associated ancestry cluster than the roughly 700-donor mean. Approximately 16 rarely observed V segments, including chromosome 9 orphons, were excluded from the earlier analysis of about 610 of the donors because counts were too low. An association between a missense DCLRE1C variant and V-gene and J-gene trimming of TCR beta chains was found in a later genetic analysis and replicated in an independent cohort. For the cohort, immune exposure information was limited to CMV serostatus. A later analysis found that HLA-associated TCR beta chains were more clonally expanded and had lower generation probabilities than equally common non-associated chains. While some public TCRs were present in many individuals, most TCR sequences turned up only very rarely across donors. Correlated functional status among segregating V segments might reflect linkage disequilibrium, but an unknown experimental factor could not be ruled out. A later analysis associated 15,000 to 20,000 TCR beta sequences with specific HLA alleles at a false discovery rate of 0.05. Assigning TCR associations to individual alleles was difficult when HLA alleles, especially DR and DQ, strongly co-occurred. Broadly in line with IMGT annotations, most TCR beta V segments showed up in productive rearrangements about 90% or about 30% of the time in an earlier analysis of several hundred of the donors. Because HLA typing was unavailable for some donors at each locus, only the typed subset was used in association tests.

The specimen was PBMCs. The sequence was obtained from a human donor in good health. The chain is assembled from TRBV19 and TRBJ1-4, with 7 bases aligning to TRBD1. The CDR3 amino acid sequence is: CASSTRDSNEKLFF. The nucleotides read TGTGCCAGTAGTACCCGGGACAGCAATGAAAAACTGTTTTTT.